These T cell receptor beta chains were read from a single sample in a study of T cell responses to AZD1222 COVID-19 vaccine. Produced via immunoSEQ multiplex PCR; TCRdb's table is partial and in-frame only. The profile covers 66,000 or so clones, with more than 65% appearing a single time and 20% to 30% taken by the ten largest. The starting material was peripheral blood, obtained on day 0 of MenACWY control vaccination. These receptors originate from an adult in good health. Both conserved end residues are part of each CDR3. A D gene is named only where the DNA matches it firmly. Some rows mark clone size as missing; the rest say once, few, many or name a class of expanded clone.

j_call v_call d_call clone_size cdr3_aa cdr3_nt
TRBJ2-6 TRBV9 . . CASSVGSGANVLTF TGTGCCAGCAGCGTAGGCTCTGGGGCCAACGTCCTGACTTTC
TRBJ1-2 TRBV30 TRBD1 . CAWGQGDGYTF TGTGCCTGGGGACAGGGGGATGGCTACACCTTC
TRBJ2-2 TRBV4-2 . . CASSLGTHTGELFF TGTGCCAGCAGCCTGGGGACCCACACCGGGGAGCTGTTTTTT
TRBJ2-1 TRBV25-1 TRBD2 once CASSGRLAGYNEQFF TGTGCCAGCAGTGGTAGACTAGCGGGGTACAATGAGCAGTTCTTC
TRBJ1-2 TRBV4-1 TRBD1 few CASSQTRQGDNYGYTF TGCGCCAGCAGCCAAACAAGACAGGGAGATAACTATGGCTACACCTTC
TRBJ2-1 TRBV5-8 TRBD2 . CASSLMGLAGIGSYNEQFF TGTGCCAGCAGCTTGATGGGACTAGCGGGGATCGGGTCCTACAATGAGCAGTTCTTC
TRBJ1-1 TRBV2 . . CASRGTVNTEAFF TGTGCCAGCAGGGGGACCGTTAACACTGAAGCTTTCTTT
TRBJ1-5 TRBV12-3/TRBV12-4 . . CASSRTQGQPQHF TGTGCCAGCAGTAGGACACAGGGTCAGCCCCAGCATTTT
TRBJ2-2 TRBV4-3 . . CASSQDWPITGELFF TGCGCCAGCAGCCAAGATTGGCCTATCACCGGGGAGCTGTTTTTT
TRBJ1-2 TRBV6-5 TRBD1 once CASRPTGTGVYGYTF TGTGCCAGCAGACCCACCGGGACAGGGGTCTATGGCTACACCTTC